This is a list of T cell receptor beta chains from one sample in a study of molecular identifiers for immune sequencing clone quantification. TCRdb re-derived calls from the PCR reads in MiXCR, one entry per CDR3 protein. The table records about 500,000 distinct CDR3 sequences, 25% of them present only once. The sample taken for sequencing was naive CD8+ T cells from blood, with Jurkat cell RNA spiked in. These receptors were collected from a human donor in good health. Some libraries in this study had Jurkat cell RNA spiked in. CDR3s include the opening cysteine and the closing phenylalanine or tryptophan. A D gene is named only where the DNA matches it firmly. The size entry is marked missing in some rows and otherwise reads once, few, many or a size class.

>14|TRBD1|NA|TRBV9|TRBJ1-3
TGTGCCAGCAGCGCCGGGACAGCTGGAAACACCATATATTTT
CASSAGTAGNTIYF
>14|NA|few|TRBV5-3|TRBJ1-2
TGTGCCAGCAGCTTGGTAGCAGTGGACTATGGCTACACCTTC
CASSLVAVDYGYTF
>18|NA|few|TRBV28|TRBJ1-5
TGTGCCAGCAAATCTGGCCGGCATTTTCAAATGGGCAATCAGCCCCAGCATTTT
CASKSGRHFQMGNQPQHF
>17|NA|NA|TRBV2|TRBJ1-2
TGTGCCAGCAGTCCAAGAGTCGGGCCCCAGGGCCCGGATGGCTACACCTTC
CASSPRVGPQGPDGYTF
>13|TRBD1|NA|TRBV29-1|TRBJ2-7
TGCAGCGTTTACGGACAGGGGGGTTACGAGCAGTACTTC
CSVYGQGGYEQYF
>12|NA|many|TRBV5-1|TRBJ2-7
TGCGCCAGCAGCGAGACAGGTGGCGAGCAGTACTTC
CASSETGGEQYF
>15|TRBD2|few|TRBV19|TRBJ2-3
TGTGCCAGTAGTATTTGGAGCGGGGGGACAGATACGCAGTATTTT
CASSIWSGGTDTQYF
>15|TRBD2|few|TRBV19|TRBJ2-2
TGTGCCAGTAGTGCGGTCACTAGCGGTCCTGGGGAGCTGTTTTTT
CASSAVTSGPGELFF
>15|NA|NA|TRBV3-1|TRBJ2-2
TGTGCCAGCAGCCTCAGGTCCACCAACACCGGGGAGCTGTTTTTT
CASSLRSTNTGELFF
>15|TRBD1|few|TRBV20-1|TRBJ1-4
TGCAGTGCAAAAGTCGACAGGGTGGTTAGCGAAAAACTGTTTTTT
CSAKVDRVVSEKLFF
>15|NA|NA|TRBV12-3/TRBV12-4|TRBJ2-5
TGTGCCAGCAGTTCCATTACAGGGTTCCAAGAGACCCAGTACTTC
CASSSITGFQETQYF
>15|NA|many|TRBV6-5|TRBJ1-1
TGTGCCAGCAGTTACTCCGAAGATTTGTTCGCTGAAGCTTTCTTT
CASSYSEDLFAEAFF
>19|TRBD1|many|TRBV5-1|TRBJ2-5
TGCGCCAGCAGCCTCGACTACTTTAGCAACAGGGGGATCCAAGAGACCCAGTACTTC
CASSLDYFSNRGIQETQYF
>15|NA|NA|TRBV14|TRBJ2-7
TGTGCCAGCAGCTATTCGGGGATCCCTTCCTACGAGCAGTACTTC
CASSYSGIPSYEQYF
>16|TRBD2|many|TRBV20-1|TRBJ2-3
TGCAGTGCTAGAGATGGCGGAGCGGGAGTGGTAGATACGCAGTATTTT
CSARDGGAGVVDTQYF
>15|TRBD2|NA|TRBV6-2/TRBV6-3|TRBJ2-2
TGTGCCAGCAGTTACGATTTAGCGGGGACCGGGGAGCTGTTTTTT
CASSYDLAGTGELFF
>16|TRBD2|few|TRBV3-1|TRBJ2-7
TGTGCCAGCAGCCAAGGGCTAGCGGGCCTCTACTACGAGCAGTACTTC
CASSQGLAGLYYEQYF
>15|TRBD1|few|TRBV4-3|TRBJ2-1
TGCGCCAGCAGCCCAGGGACAGGGGGCCCGTATGAGCAGTTCTTC
CASSPGTGGPYEQFF
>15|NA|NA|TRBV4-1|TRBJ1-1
TGCGCCAGCAGCCAGGCCGGCGGCATTCTGGCTGAAGCTTTCTTT
CASSQAGGILAEAFF
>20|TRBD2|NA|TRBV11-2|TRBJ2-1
TGTGCCAGCAGCTTCGCCGCCGGTGGGGATAGGCTACTAGCGGTGAATGAGCAGTTCTTC
CASSFAAGGDRLLAVNEQFF
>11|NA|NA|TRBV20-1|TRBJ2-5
TGCAGTGGTACGGCCCAAGAGACCCAGTACTTC
CSGTAQETQYF
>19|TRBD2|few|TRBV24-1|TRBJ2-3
TGTGCCACCAGTGGGCCTAGCGGGTCACCTGGACCACACACAGATACGCAGTATTTT
CATSGPSGSPGPHTDTQYF
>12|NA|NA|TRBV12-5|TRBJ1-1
TGTGCTAGTGGTTACGCGAACACTGAAGCTTTCTTT
CASGYANTEAFF